What follows describes a single T cell receptor beta chain. Unmatched junction bases numbered 2, after V lost 6 bases and J lost 1 base. This CDR3 region has 14 residues. Germline CDR1 is ENHRY and CDR2 is SYGVKD. Assay used: immunoSEQ multiplex PCR; TCRdb lists only in-frame clones, some missing. The data show approximately 22,000 clones, about nine tenths seen once. This entry is derived from a study of blood T cell repertoires in COVID-19. The sequence was collected from a woman in her seventies with active COVID-19. The rearrangement joins TRBV10-3 to TRBJ2-3; 9 bases fit TRBD1. The sequencing input was peripheral blood. This CDR3 is CAIRDRGGTDTQYF. DNA for the CDR3: TGTGCCATCAGGGACAGGGGCGGCACAGATACGCAGTATTTT.